A selection of T cell receptor beta chains follows, all from one sample in a study of regulatory T cells in long-lasting Graves disease. A single record per CDR3 protein comes from TCRdb applying MiXCR to the multiplex PCR reads. The data show roughly 520,000 distinct CDR3 sequences, around 13% seen once. This sample was shared with a second study, whose subject was T cells in Graves' hyperthyroidism and ophthalmopathy.

The specimen was peripheral blood mononuclear cells (PBMCs), collected at new diagnosis, from a patient treated with antithyroid drugs. These receptors were collected from a woman under 40 with Graves disease. CDR3s include the opening cysteine and the closing phenylalanine or tryptophan. Fields, in order: J gene, V gene, D gene, clone size, CDR3 length, CDR3 protein, CDR3 DNA. D genes are given only for firm matches. Size tells how often a clone was seen (once, few, many) or the class of an expanded clone, and some rows leave it out.

J: TRBJ2-3; V: TRBV7-2; D: -; size: -; length: 16; CDR3: CASSFSSSAHTDTQYF; DNA: TGTGCCAGCAGCTTTAGCTCAAGTGCTCACACAGATACGCAGTATTTT
J: TRBJ2-7; V: TRBV5-4; D: TRBD2; size: -; length: 16; CDR3: CASSYPLAGVGNEQYF; DNA: TGTGCCAGCAGCTACCCATTAGCGGGAGTAGGGAACGAGCAGTACTTC
J: TRBJ1-1; V: TRBV11-2; D: -; size: many; length: 14; CDR3: CASSRNQLGTEAFF; DNA: TGTGCCAGCAGCCGGAACCAGCTTGGCACTGAAGCTTTCTTT
J: TRBJ2-1; V: TRBV15; D: -; size: -; length: 12; CDR3: CATSRHAYEQFF; DNA: TGTGCCACCAGCAGACATGCTTATGAGCAGTTCTTC
J: TRBJ2-7; V: TRBV7-8; D: -; size: many; length: 13; CDR3: CASSLGMAYEQYF; DNA: TGTGCCAGCAGCCTGGGGATGGCCTACGAGCAGTACTTC
J: TRBJ2-7; V: TRBV7-8; D: -; size: many; length: 16; CDR3: CASSLAAGAVTYKQYF; DNA: TGTGCCAGCAGCTTAGCGGCAGGGGCCGTAACCTACAAGCAGTACTTC
J: TRBJ2-2; V: TRBV20-1; D: TRBD2; size: few; length: 18; CDR3: CSASPGTSGKVNTGELFF; DNA: TGCAGTGCTAGCCCCGGGACTAGCGGGAAGGTTAACACCGGGGAGCTGTTTTTT
J: TRBJ2-1; V: TRBV28; D: TRBD2; size: many; length: 15; CDR3: CASSSAGASYNEQFF; DNA: TGTGCCAGCAGTTCAGCGGGAGCTTCCTACAATGAGCAGTTCTTC
J: TRBJ1-1; V: TRBV10-3; D: -; size: many; length: 13; CDR3: CAIKGGMNTEAFF; DNA: TGTGCCATCAAGGGCGGGATGAACACTGAAGCTTTCTTT
J: TRBJ2-3; V: TRBV28; D: TRBD2; size: many; length: 13; CDR3: CASSLTSPDTQYF; DNA: TGTGCCAGCAGTTTGACTAGCCCAGATACGCAGTATTTT
J: TRBJ2-2; V: TRBV5-1; D: TRBD2; size: many; length: 15; CDR3: CASSITSGSGGELFF; DNA: TGCGCCAGCAGCATAACTAGCGGGAGCGGCGGGGAGCTGTTTTTT
J: TRBJ2-1; V: TRBV6-5; D: TRBD2; size: -; length: 15; CDR3: CASSYASGYYNEQFF; DNA: TGTGCCAGCAGTTACGCTAGCGGGTACTACAATGAGCAGTTCTTC
J: TRBJ1-3; V: TRBV19; D: -; size: few; length: 14; CDR3: CASSIPGLGNTIYF; DNA: TGTGCCAGTAGTATCCCCGGACTTGGAAACACCATATATTTT
J: TRBJ1-4; V: TRBV7-8; D: -; size: many; length: 15; CDR3: CASSQAGLTNEKLFF; DNA: TGTGCCAGCAGCCAGGCAGGGCTAACTAATGAAAAACTGTTTTTT
J: TRBJ2-1; V: TRBV5-1; D: -; size: -; length: 13; CDR3: CASSGVSYNEQFF; DNA: TGCGCCAGCAGTGGGGTGAGCTACAATGAGCAGTTCTTC
J: TRBJ1-5; V: TRBV14; D: -; size: many; length: 13; CDR3: CASSQDRNQPQHF; DNA: TGTGCCAGCAGCCAAGACCGGAATCAGCCCCAGCATTTT
J: TRBJ2-3; V: TRBV28; D: -; size: many; length: 12; CDR3: CASSLLTDTQYF; DNA: TGTGCCAGCAGCTTATTGACAGATACGCAGTATTTT
J: TRBJ2-1; V: TRBV7-8; D: -; size: -; length: 16; CDR3: CASSLASPSSYNEQFF; DNA: TGTGCCAGCAGCTTAGCTAGCCCGAGCTCCTACAATGAGCAGTTCTTC
J: TRBJ2-7; V: TRBV25-1; D: -; size: many; length: 14; CDR3: CASSESGSSYEQYF; DNA: TGTGCCAGCAGTGAATCCGGGAGCTCCTACGAGCAGTACTTC
J: TRBJ2-1; V: TRBV7-9; D: TRBD1; size: few; length: 14; CDR3: CASFSQGARNEQFF; DNA: TGTGCCAGCTTTTCTCAGGGGGCACGCAATGAGCAGTTCTTC
J: TRBJ1-3; V: TRBV10-3; D: -; size: many; length: 15; CDR3: CAISEGVFSGNTIYF; DNA: TGTGCCATCAGTGAAGGGGTATTCTCTGGAAACACCATATATTTT
J: TRBJ2-1; V: TRBV6-2/TRBV6-3; D: TRBD2; size: -; length: 20; CDR3: CAIGPTAGTSGRGSYNEQFF; DNA: TGTGCCATCGGTCCGACCGCCGGGACTAGCGGGAGGGGCTCCTACAATGAGCAGTTCTTC
J: TRBJ2-2; V: TRBV7-9; D: -; size: few; length: 15; CDR3: CASSLTGASTGELFF; DNA: TGTGCCAGCAGCTTAACGGGGGCGAGCACCGGGGAGCTGTTTTTT
J: TRBJ2-1; V: TRBV30; D: TRBD1; size: many; length: 13; CDR3: CAWSRQGPNEQFF; DNA: TGTGCCTGGTCCAGACAGGGTCCCAATGAGCAGTTCTTC
J: TRBJ2-5; V: TRBV18; D: -; size: -; length: 17; CDR3: CASSSSQGVRDQETQYF; DNA: TGTGCCAGCTCATCGTCACAGGGAGTTCGCGACCAAGAGACCCAGTACTTC
J: TRBJ1-1; V: TRBV12-3/TRBV12-4; D: -; size: many; length: 14; CDR3: CASSLRQANTEAFF; DNA: TGTGCCAGCAGTTTAAGGCAGGCGAACACTGAAGCTTTCTTT
J: TRBJ2-1; V: TRBV2; D: TRBD2; size: many; length: 15; CDR3: CASSEARGLANEQFF; DNA: TGTGCCAGCAGTGAAGCGCGGGGACTAGCAAATGAGCAGTTCTTC
J: TRBJ2-4; V: TRBV5-1; D: TRBD1; size: -; length: 18; CDR3: CASSQSPGQGFSKNIQYF; DNA: TGCGCCAGCAGCCAGAGTCCGGGACAGGGATTTTCCAAAAACATTCAGTACTTC
J: TRBJ1-1; V: TRBV24-1; D: -; size: many; length: 14; CDR3: CATSGGTGKAEAFF; DNA: TGTGCCACCAGTGGAGGTACAGGGAAAGCCGAAGCTTTCTTT
J: TRBJ1-6; V: TRBV28; D: TRBD1; size: -; length: 19; CDR3: CASRDGGQGVPFYNSPLHF; DNA: TGTGCCAGCAGGGATGGGGGACAGGGGGTGCCTTTCTATAATTCACCCCTCCACTTT
J: TRBJ2-1; V: TRBV28; D: -; size: many; length: 20; CDR3: CASSSFVEKPGLRKTGEQFF; DNA: TGTGCCAGCAGTTCGTTCGTGGAGAAGCCGGGACTTCGAAAAACCGGCGAGCAGTTCTTC
J: TRBJ2-3; V: TRBV6-2/TRBV6-3; D: TRBD1; size: -; length: 14; CDR3: CASRRQGARDTQYF; DNA: TGTGCCAGCAGGCGACAGGGGGCGCGGGATACGCAGTATTTT
J: TRBJ2-3; V: TRBV15; D: TRBD2; size: many; length: 16; CDR3: CATSRAAGRTADTQYF; DNA: TGTGCCACCAGCAGAGCTGCCGGGAGGACGGCAGATACGCAGTATTTT
J: TRBJ2-5; V: TRBV18; D: TRBD1; size: many; length: 16; CDR3: CASSPRAGTGGETQYF; DNA: TGTGCCAGCTCACCTCGAGCCGGGACAGGGGGCGAGACCCAGTACTTC
J: TRBJ2-3; V: TRBV9; D: -; size: few; length: 12; CDR3: CASRAHTDTQYF; DNA: TGTGCCAGCAGAGCGCACACAGATACGCAGTATTTT
J: TRBJ2-2; V: TRBV4-3; D: -; size: many; length: 14; CDR3: CASSHRDATGELFF; DNA: TGCGCCAGCAGCCACAGGGACGCAACCGGGGAGCTGTTTTTT
J: TRBJ2-1; V: TRBV7-3; D: -; size: -; length: 15; CDR3: CASSPQFRGDNEQFF; DNA: TGTGCCAGCAGCCCCCAGTTTCGAGGAGACAATGAGCAGTTCTTC
J: TRBJ1-6; V: TRBV20-1; D: -; size: many; length: 13; CDR3: CSARRGDGSPLHF; DNA: TGCAGTGCTAGGAGGGGAGATGGTTCACCCCTCCACTTT
J: TRBJ2-3; V: TRBV29-1; D: TRBD2; size: many; length: 17; CDR3: CSVERGTSGRRTDTQYF; DNA: TGCAGCGTTGAGCGCGGGACTAGCGGGAGACGCACAGATACGCAGTATTTT
J: TRBJ2-1; V: TRBV3-1; D: -; size: many; length: 14; CDR3: CASSQGRGSDEQFF; DNA: TGTGCCAGCAGCCAAGGGCGGGGTAGCGATGAGCAGTTCTTC
J: TRBJ1-4; V: TRBV30; D: TRBD1; size: -; length: 14; CDR3: CAWTRQGLNEKLFF; DNA: TGTGCCTGGACAAGACAGGGACTCAATGAAAAACTGTTTTTT
J: TRBJ2-7; V: TRBV6-5; D: TRBD2; size: -; length: 19; CDR3: CASSYRRGLAGGKSYEQYF; DNA: TGTGCCAGCAGCTACCGCCGGGGACTAGCGGGAGGGAAATCCTACGAGCAGTACTTC
J: TRBJ2-7; V: TRBV7-2; D: TRBD1; size: many; length: 14; CDR3: CASRPRDRPYEQYF; DNA: TGTGCCAGCAGACCCCGGGACAGACCCTACGAGCAGTACTTC
J: TRBJ1-1; V: TRBV27; D: -; size: -; length: 16; CDR3: CASSFLVGGLTTEAFF; DNA: TGTGCCAGCAGTTTTTTGGTGGGGGGTCTGACCACTGAAGCTTTCTTT
J: TRBJ1-5; V: TRBV19; D: -; size: -; length: 14; CDR3: CASSILESDQPQHF; DNA: TGTGCCAGTAGTATATTGGAAAGTGATCAGCCCCAGCATTTT
J: TRBJ1-3; V: TRBV24-1; D: -; size: once; length: 16; CDR3: CATSDLQGSPGNTIYF; DNA: TGTGCCACCAGTGATTTGCAGGGCAGCCCGGGAAACACCATATATTTT
J: TRBJ1-1; V: TRBV4-1; D: -; size: -; length: 13; CDR3: CASSMAGPTEAFF; DNA: TGCGCCAGCAGCATGGCAGGGCCCACTGAAGCTTTCTTT
J: TRBJ2-5; V: TRBV20-1; D: -; size: -; length: 14; CDR3: CSARGWGRQETQYF; DNA: TGCAGTGCTAGAGGTTGGGGGAGGCAAGAGACCCAGTACTTC
J: TRBJ2-7; V: TRBV28; D: TRBD2; size: many; length: 14; CDR3: CASTLSGRAYEQYF; DNA: TGTGCCAGCACCTTAAGCGGGAGGGCCTACGAGCAGTACTTC
J: TRBJ2-1; V: TRBV7-3; D: TRBD2; size: -; length: 17; CDR3: CASSCPWSGRSYNEQFF; DNA: TGTGCCAGCAGCTGCCCGTGGAGCGGGAGGAGCTACAATGAGCAGTTCTTC
J: TRBJ1-1; V: TRBV19; D: -; size: once; length: 15; CDR3: CASSIGQGLNTEAFF; DNA: TGTGCCAGTAGTATAGGCCAGGGACTGAACACTGAAGCTTTCTTT
J: TRBJ2-3; V: TRBV20-1; D: -; size: many; length: 11; CDR3: CSARQGYTQYF; DNA: TGCAGTGCTAGACAGGGGTATACGCAGTATTTT
J: TRBJ2-7; V: TRBV29-1; D: TRBD2; size: many; length: 14; CDR3: CSAETGTSGYEQYF; DNA: TGCAGCGCTGAAACCGGGACTAGCGGATACGAGCAGTACTTC